The rows below give T cell receptor beta chains drawn from one sample of a study of CD8 T cells in ankylosing spondylitis. One entry per CDR3 protein, called by TCRdb with MiXCR from the 5' RACE reads. Here the sample spans about 460,000 distinct CDR3 sequences, about 5.4% being singletons. The source material was blood, either unsorted or a sorted T cell fraction (not recorded which). The receptors were gathered from a male donor with ankylosing spondylitis. Both conserved end residues are part of each CDR3. The D gene is left open where the match is weak. The size of a clone is reported for some rows only, either as once, few or many, or as a class for expanded clones.

CASSFSGGGETQYF,TGTGCCAGCAGCTTCTCTGGGGGCGGAGAGACCCAGTACTTC,many,TRBV7-3,TRBJ2-5,14,-
CASSQDRGGWLFF,TGCGCCAGCAGCCAAGACCGGGGAGGATGGCTGTTTTTT,many,TRBV4-1,TRBJ1-4,13,-
CASSEGQGDSPLHF,TGCGCCAGCAGCGAGGGACAAGGGGATTCACCCCTCCACTTT,many,TRBV5-1,TRBJ1-6,14,-
CASSERTAYGYTF,TGTGCCAGCAGCGAAAGGACAGCCTATGGCTACACCTTC,many,TRBV11-2,TRBJ1-2,13,-
CASSWASGNTIYF,TGTGCCAGCAGCTGGGCCTCTGGAAACACCATATATTTT,-,TRBV2,TRBJ1-3,13,-
CSAPLVNTEAFF,TGCAGTGCTCCCCTTGTGAACACTGAAGCTTTCTTT,many,TRBV20-1,TRBJ1-1,12,-
CASSLNRGRGEKLFF,TGTGCCAGCAGCTTAAACAGGGGCCGCGGTGAAAAACTGTTTTTT,many,TRBV7-9,TRBJ1-4,15,TRBD1
CASSLAPGLAGPDTQYF,TGTGCCAGCAGCTTAGCCCCAGGACTAGCGGGGCCAGATACGCAGTATTTT,many,TRBV7-6,TRBJ2-3,17,TRBD2
CASRKGTLSSYNSPLHF,TGTGCCAGCAGAAAAGGGACACTAAGCTCCTATAATTCACCCCTCCACTTT,many,TRBV7-2,TRBJ1-6,17,-
CASSLMQGRQYF,TGTGCCAGCAGCTTAATGCAGGGGCGTCAGTACTTC,many,TRBV7-2,TRBJ2-7,12,-
CASSLSEGSPLHF,TGTGCCAGCAGCTTATCAGAGGGGTCACCCCTCCACTTT,many,TRBV7-2,TRBJ1-6,13,-
CASSYEGLAGADTQYF,TGCGCCAGCAGCTATGAGGGACTAGCGGGAGCAGATACGCAGTATTTT,-,TRBV5-1,TRBJ2-3,16,TRBD2
CASLRSWVADTQYF,TGTGCCAGCCTTAGGTCCTGGGTAGCAGATACGCAGTATTTT,-,TRBV7-8,TRBJ2-3,14,-
CASSLQVRSGANVLTF,TGTGCCAGCAGCTTACAGGTCCGATCTGGGGCCAACGTCCTGACTTTC,many,TRBV7-8,TRBJ2-6,16,-
CASSLALAYEQFF,TGTGCCAGCAGCTTAGCTCTAGCGTATGAGCAGTTCTTC,many,TRBV7-8,TRBJ2-1,13,-
CSALPGPRGQFF,TGCAGTGCTTTGCCTGGGCCTAGGGGGCAGTTCTTC,many,TRBV20-1,TRBJ2-1,12,-
CASSPGTSPQETQYF,TGTGCCAGCAGTCCCGGGACTAGCCCCCAAGAGACCCAGTACTTC,few,TRBV7-3,TRBJ2-5,15,TRBD2
CSAPLTSRLRMDGYTF,TGCAGTGCCCCTCTCACAAGTCGGTTAAGGATGGATGGCTACACCTTC,many,TRBV20-1,TRBJ1-2,16,-
CASSQDVNYGYTF,TGCGCCAGCAGCCAGGACGTTAACTATGGCTACACCTTC,many,TRBV5-1,TRBJ1-2,13,-
CASSLGPTKETQYF,TGCGCCAGCAGCTTGGGTCCAACAAAAGAGACCCAGTACTTC,many,TRBV5-1,TRBJ2-5,14,-
CSANPDRGPEAFF,TGCAGTGCCAATCCCGACAGGGGCCCTGAAGCTTTCTTT,many,TRBV20-1,TRBJ1-1,13,TRBD1
CASSLLHYYEQYF,TGTGCCAGCAGCTTACTACACTACTACGAGCAGTACTTC,many,TRBV11-2,TRBJ2-7,13,-
CASSSDLTGSPLHF,TGTGCCAGCAGTTCGGATCTAACAGGGTCACCCCTCCACTTT,many,TRBV6-2/TRBV6-3,TRBJ1-6,14,-
CASSLLGATFTTNEKLFF,TGTGCCAGCAGTTTATTGGGGGCTACCTTTACAACTAATGAAAAACTGTTTTTT,-,TRBV28,TRBJ1-4,18,-
CASSLTRLAGVSEQFF,TGTGCCAGCAGCTTAACCCGACTAGCGGGAGTGTCTGAGCAGTTCTTC,many,TRBV7-2,TRBJ2-1,16,TRBD2
CASSAGPQTSYEQYF,TGTGCCAGCAGCGCAGGGCCGCAGACGTCCTACGAGCAGTACTTC,-,TRBV9,TRBJ2-7,15,-
CSASLVTGELFF,TGCAGTGCTAGTTTAGTCACCGGGGAGCTGTTTTTT,many,TRBV20-1,TRBJ2-2,12,-
CSAAAGLYNEQFF,TGCAGTGCCGCCGCGGGACTTTACAATGAGCAGTTCTTC,many,TRBV20-1,TRBJ2-1,13,-
CASSLNSGSSYEQYF,TGTGCCAGCAGTTTAAATAGCGGGAGTTCCTACGAGCAGTACTTC,many,TRBV12-3/TRBV12-4,TRBJ2-7,15,TRBD2
CASSSTITDTQYF,TGTGCCAGCAGCTCAACCATCACAGATACGCAGTATTTT,many,TRBV11-2,TRBJ2-3,13,-
CASSVGASGANVLTF,TGTGCCAGCAGCGTAGGGGCGTCTGGGGCCAACGTCCTGACTTTC,many,TRBV9,TRBJ2-6,15,-
CASSLENSGNTIYF,TGCGCCAGCAGCTTGGAGAACTCTGGAAACACCATATATTTT,many,TRBV5-1,TRBJ1-3,14,-
CASTVAGRANYGYTF,TGTGCCAGCACCGTAGCGGGCCGGGCTAACTATGGCTACACCTTC,many,TRBV7-9,TRBJ1-2,15,-
CASSLGTANQPQHF,TGCGCCAGCAGCTTGGGGACCGCCAATCAGCCCCAGCATTTT,many,TRBV5-1,TRBJ1-5,14,-
CASSSTTGGGTGELFF,TGTGCCAGCAGCAGCACAACAGGGGGGGGTACCGGGGAGCTGTTTTTT,-,TRBV11-3,TRBJ2-2,16,-
CASSSKKSGPVSTDTQYF,TGCGCCAGCAGCTCAAAGAAGAGCGGGCCTGTAAGCACAGATACGCAGTATTTT,many,TRBV5-1,TRBJ2-3,18,-
CASSPRDNYGYTF,TGTGCCAGCAGTCCGCGGGACAACTATGGCTACACCTTC,many,TRBV6-1,TRBJ1-2,13,-
CASSQLPGGNTQYF,TGCGCCAGCAGCCAGCTGCCTGGCGGGAATACGCAGTATTTT,few,TRBV4-3,TRBJ2-3,14,-
CSASGEEQYF,TGCAGTGCTTCAGGGGAGGAGCAGTACTTC,many,TRBV20-1,TRBJ2-7,10,-
CASSSLPGNYEQYF,TGCGCCAGCAGCTCCCTCCCCGGGAACTACGAGCAGTACTTC,-,TRBV5-1,TRBJ2-7,14,-
CASSVDRTADGQYF,TGTGCCAGCAGCGTAGACAGGACGGCGGATGGCCAGTACTTC,many,TRBV9,TRBJ2-5,14,-
CSASPSGLTDTQYF,TGCAGTGCTAGTCCTAGCGGACTCACAGATACGCAGTATTTT,many,TRBV20-1,TRBJ2-3,14,TRBD2
CASRVGSSGSYEQYF,TGTGCCAGCAGGGTCGGGTCTAGCGGGAGCTACGAGCAGTACTTC,-,TRBV7-9,TRBJ2-7,15,TRBD2
CASSFFGNGGTDTQYF,-,many,TRBV5-1,TRBJ2-3,16,-
CASSAWRGQGEQYF,TGCGCCAGCAGCGCGTGGCGGGGGCAAGGCGAGCAGTACTTC,-,TRBV5-1,TRBJ2-7,14,-
CASSLEGEPPVEQYF,TGCGCCAGCAGCTTGGAGGGAGAGCCTCCGGTCGAGCAGTACTTC,many,TRBV5-1,TRBJ2-7,15,-
CSAVQQRGYNEQFF,TGCAGTGCTGTCCAACAGCGGGGCTACAATGAGCAGTTCTTC,many,TRBV20-1,TRBJ2-1,14,TRBD2
CASSPGTAQSTEAFF,TGTGCCAGCAGCCCGGGGACAGCCCAGAGCACTGAAGCTTTCTTT,many,TRBV5-6,TRBJ1-1,15,TRBD1
CASSQMDRGIYNEQFF,TGTGCCAGCAGCCAAATGGACAGGGGGATTTACAATGAGCAGTTCTTC,many,TRBV14,TRBJ2-1,16,TRBD1
CASSLALGYEQYF,TGTGCCAGCAGCTTAGCGCTCGGGTACGAGCAGTACTTC,many,TRBV7-9,TRBJ2-7,13,-
CASSLIAGGAFEQYF,TGTGCCAGCAGTTTAATAGCCGGGGGGGCCTTCGAGCAGTACTTC,many,TRBV28,TRBJ2-7,15,TRBD2
CASMAPPPRGYTF,TGTGCCAGCATGGCTCCACCGCCCCGCGGCTACACCTTC,many,TRBV6-1,TRBJ1-2,13,-
CASSQHRDRPSSYEQYF,TGTGCCAGCAGCCAACATCGGGACAGGCCAAGCTCCTACGAGCAGTACTTC,many,TRBV3-1,TRBJ2-7,17,TRBD1
CAWSVWPGRGSYEQYF,TGTGCCTGGAGTGTATGGCCCGGAAGGGGCTCCTACGAGCAGTACTTC,few,TRBV30,TRBJ2-7,16,-
CASSGGLNSPLHF,TGTGCCAGCAGTGGGGGGCTTAATTCACCCCTCCACTTT,-,TRBV6-1,TRBJ1-6,13,-
CASSLVASNEKLFF,TGTGCCAGCAGCTTAGTAGCATCTAATGAAAAACTGTTTTTT,many,TRBV7-9,TRBJ1-4,14,-